Listed below are T cell receptor beta chains from one sample, sequenced in a study of Ad26.COV2.S vaccination and SARS-CoV-2 variants. TCRdb's table, derived via immunoSEQ multiplex PCR, lists solely in-frame clones and lacks some. The sample shows approximately 410,000 clones, roughly 88% of them seen only once. This specimen consisted of peripheral blood, obtained in a trial of Ad26.COV2.S vaccine versus placebo. These receptors all stem from a person aged 18-60 years who received the Ad26.COV2.S COVID-19 vaccine or a placebo. CDR3s include the opening cysteine and the closing phenylalanine or tryptophan. A D gene is named only where the DNA matches it firmly. Not all rows give a size; the values are once, few, many and, for expanded clones, a class.

size,V,D,length,J,DNA,CDR3
NA,TRBV7-9,TRBD1,15,TRBJ2-7,TGTGCCAGCAGCCCAAGGACAGGGGGCACCTACGAGCAGTACTTC,CASSPRTGGTYEQYF
NA,TRBV29-1,TRBD1,12,TRBJ2-2,TGCAGCATCCGGGACAGCGCCGGGGAGCTGTTTTTT,CSIRDSAGELFF
NA,TRBV11-2,NA,14,TRBJ2-1,TGTGCCAGCAGCTTAGCAGGTCGCTACAATGAGCAGTTCTTC,CASSLAGRYNEQFF
once,TRBV5-5,TRBD1,16,TRBJ2-3,TGTGCCAGCAGCTACAAACAGGGGGTCAAGACAGATACGCAGTATTTT,CASSYKQGVKTDTQYF
NA,TRBV28,TRBD1,17,TRBJ2-7,TGTGCCAGCAGAACGGGGCGGGACAGGGGGCTTTCCGCCGAGCAGTACTTC,CASRTGRDRGLSAEQYF
NA,TRBV18,TRBD1,16,TRBJ2-5,TGTGCCAGCTCCCCGGGACAGGGACAACGACAAGAGACCCAGTACTTC,CASSPGQGQRQETQYF
few,TRBV5-6,NA,14,TRBJ1-6,TGTGCCAGCAGCTTGGCCCGACCTGATTCACCCCTCCACTTT,CASSLARPDSPLHF
NA,TRBV27,NA,14,TRBJ1-2,TGTGCCAGCAGTTTTCGTCAGGGGACGGATGGCTACACCTTC,CASSFRQGTDGYTF
NA,TRBV7-2,TRBD2,16,TRBJ2-3,TGTGCCAGCAGCTTAATCCGGGGGGGCGGCACAGATACGCAGTATTTT,CASSLIRGGGTDTQYF
NA,TRBV6-6,NA,13,TRBJ2-5,TGTGCCAGCAAAAAGAGTGCCGAAGAGACCCAGTACTTC,CASKKSAEETQYF
NA,TRBV4-1,NA,13,TRBJ1-1,TGCGCCAGCGCCAAGACGGGAAACACTGAAGCTTTCTTT,CASAKTGNTEAFF
NA,TRBV6-2/TRBV6-3,TRBD1,17,TRBJ1-5,TGTGCCAGCAGTTCGTCGTGGGCAGGGGGCTTTAATCAGCCCCAGCATTTT,CASSSSWAGGFNQPQHF
NA,TRBV6-2/TRBV6-3,NA,14,TRBJ2-7,TGTGCCAGCAGTTACCGGGAGATCTCGTACGAGCAGTACTTC,CASSYREISYEQYF
NA,TRBV27,TRBD1,15,TRBJ2-7,TGTGCCAGCGGGAAACAGGGGGCGTACATCTACGAGCAGTACTTC,CASGKQGAYIYEQYF
NA,TRBV4-3,NA,19,TRBJ1-4,TGCGCCAGCAGCCAAGATAGTATGGCAGGATGGGCAACTAATGAAAAACTGTTTTTT,CASSQDSMAGWATNEKLFF
once,TRBV4-1,NA,14,TRBJ2-1,TGCGCCAGCAGCCAAGTCCCCAAAGTCAATGAGCAGTTCTTC,CASSQVPKVNEQFF
NA,TRBV5-6,NA,16,TRBJ1-1,TGTGCCAGCAGCTTGCAGTCACTGAGGATTAACACTGAAGCTTTCTTT,CASSLQSLRINTEAFF
NA,TRBV19,TRBD1,15,TRBJ2-2,TGTGCCAGTAGTACGGGACAGGGAACGACCGGGGAGCTGTTTTTT,CASSTGQGTTGELFF
few,TRBV10-3,TRBD2,16,TRBJ2-1,TGTGCCATCAGTGAGCTAGCGGGGGAAATTTACAATGAGCAGTTCTTC,CAISELAGEIYNEQFF
NA,TRBV7-9,TRBD1,16,TRBJ2-4,TGTGCCAGCAGCCAGCCACCGACAGGGACCAAAAACATTCAGTACTTC,CASSQPPTGTKNIQYF
NA,TRBV6-4,NA,14,TRBJ2-3,TGTGCCAGCAGTGAACTAGCTAGCACAGATACGCAGTATTTT,CASSELASTDTQYF
NA,TRBV6-2/TRBV6-3,NA,18,TRBJ2-5,TGTGCCAGCAGTTACACCGTTTTGTCTAGAACCAACCAAGAGACCCAGTACTTC,CASSYTVLSRTNQETQYF
once,TRBV2,NA,15,TRBJ2-3,TGTGCCAGCGGTGGGTCGGGAACAGACACAGATACGCAGTATTTT,CASGGSGTDTDTQYF
NA,TRBV7-8,TRBD2,21,TRBJ2-1,TGTGCCAGCAGCTTAGAATCGGAGGCGGGGGGGCCTTATTTCGGGTACAATGAGCAGTTCTTC,CASSLESEAGGPYFGYNEQFF
NA,TRBV10-1,NA,17,TRBJ2-3,TGCGCCAGCAGTGAGTCAACTAGAGGGGTTGATGGCGATACGCAGTATTTT,CASSESTRGVDGDTQYF
NA,TRBV7-9,NA,15,TRBJ2-2,TGTGCCACCAGCCGAGTCGAGGGGGTAACCGGGGAGCTGTTTTTT,CATSRVEGVTGELFF
once,TRBV30,NA,16,TRBJ1-6,TGTGCCTGGAGTGTAAAGGCAGTATTGGGGAATTCACCCCTCCACTTT,CAWSVKAVLGNSPLHF
NA,TRBV7-2,TRBD2,16,TRBJ2-1,TGTGCCAGCAGCTTAGGGACTAGCGGGGGGGAAGGGGAGCAGTTCTTC,CASSLGTSGGEGEQFF
NA,TRBV11-2,TRBD1,14,TRBJ2-7,TGTGCCAGCAGCCCAAGGACAGGTACCTACGAGCAGTACTTC,CASSPRTGTYEQYF
NA,TRBV29-1,NA,14,TRBJ1-1,TGCAGCGCCAAGAGAGTCAGGGGGAACACTGAAGCTTTCTTT,CSAKRVRGNTEAFF
NA,TRBV5-1,TRBD1,17,TRBJ2-7,TGCGCCAGCAGCTCCCCGGCTCAGGGGGCCTACTCCTACGAGCAGTACTTC,CASSSPAQGAYSYEQYF
NA,TRBV6-2/TRBV6-3,NA,14,TRBJ1-1,TGTGCCAGCAGTTACGGCCATATGAACACTGAAGCTTTCTTT,CASSYGHMNTEAFF
NA,TRBV5-1,NA,14,TRBJ1-1,TGCGCCAGCAGCTTGGCTTCACGGAACACTGAAGCTTTCTTT,CASSLASRNTEAFF
NA,TRBV28,NA,12,TRBJ1-2,TGTGCCAGCAGCCAAGGGGAGTGGGGCTACACCTTC,CASSQGEWGYTF